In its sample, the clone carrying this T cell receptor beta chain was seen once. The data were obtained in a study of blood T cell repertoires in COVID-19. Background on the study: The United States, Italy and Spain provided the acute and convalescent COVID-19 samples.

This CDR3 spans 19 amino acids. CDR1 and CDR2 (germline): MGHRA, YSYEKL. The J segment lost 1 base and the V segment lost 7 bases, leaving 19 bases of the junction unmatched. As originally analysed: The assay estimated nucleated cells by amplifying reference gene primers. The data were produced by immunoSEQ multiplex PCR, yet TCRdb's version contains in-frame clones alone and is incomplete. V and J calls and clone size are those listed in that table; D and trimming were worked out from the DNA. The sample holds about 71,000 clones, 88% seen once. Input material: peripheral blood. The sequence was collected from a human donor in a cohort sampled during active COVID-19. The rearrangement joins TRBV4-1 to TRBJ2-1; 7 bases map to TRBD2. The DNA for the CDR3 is TGCGCCAGCAATCAGGTCGGGAGGTTCTCCGGTAGGTCCTACAATGAGCAGTTCTTC. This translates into CASNQVGRFSGRSYNEQFF.